These T cell receptor beta chains were read from a single sample in a study of regulatory T cells in long-lasting Graves disease. TCRdb re-analysed the multiplex PCR reads in MiXCR, keeping a single row per CDR3 protein. The profile shows a few hundred thousand distinct CDR3 sequences, 21% of them singletons. This specimen consisted of peripheral blood mononuclear cells (PBMCs), obtained when the disease was refractory, from a patient treated with antithyroid drugs. The receptors come from a female donor with Graves disease. Each CDR3 is given with its conserved first and last residue. The D gene is left open where the match is weak. Some rows mark clone size as missing; the rest say once, few, many or name a class of expanded clone.

D gene,clone size,J gene,V gene,CDR3 DNA,CDR3 protein
.,few,TRBJ2-2,TRBV5-1,TGCGCCAGCAGCCCAGGGGACCGGGCCACCGGGGAGCTGTTTTTT,CASSPGDRATGELFF
.,many,TRBJ2-7,TRBV5-1,TGCGCCAGCAGCTTGGGGGGGGGCCTCTACGAGCAGTACTTC,CASSLGGGLYEQYF
.,many,TRBJ2-2,TRBV7-2,TGTGCCAGCAGCCCCGGACTCCTCCTGAACACCGGGGAGCTGTTTTTT,CASSPGLLLNTGELFF
TRBD1,many,TRBJ1-5,TRBV24-1,TGTGCCACCAGTGATGGGGCTAGGAGGGGACAGGGGGCAGGTCAGCCCCAGCATTTT,CATSDGARRGQGAGQPQHF
TRBD2,.,TRBJ2-1,TRBV19,TGTGCCAGTAGTAACGGGCACTCCGGAGCGGGGGCTCAGCTCTTC,CASSNGHSGAGAQLF
.,.,TRBJ2-5,TRBV20-1,TGCAGTTCCCGGGGGCCAGGAGAGACCCAGTACTTC,CSSRGPGETQYF
.,many,TRBJ1-4,TRBV6-9,TGTGCCAGCAGTTACGGGGACTCAAGAGGTGAAAAACTGTTTTTT,CASSYGDSRGEKLFF
TRBD2,many,TRBJ2-2,TRBV6-1,TGTGCCAGCAGACCGGGACTAGCGGAGGTCACCGGGGAGCTGTTTTTT,CASRPGLAEVTGELFF
.,many,TRBJ2-7,TRBV13,TGTGCCAGCAGCTTAAGTCCCGGGGGACGGGAGCAGTACTTC,CASSLSPGGREQYF
.,many,TRBJ2-7,TRBV29-1,TGCAGCGCCGTCGGGACGCAGAACCCCTACGAGCAGTACTTC,CSAVGTQNPYEQYF
.,.,TRBJ2-7,TRBV6-5,TGTGCCAGCAGTTCCAGAAGGAGGCAGGTTAACTCCTACGAGCAGTACTTC,CASSSRRRQVNSYEQYF
TRBD1,.,TRBJ2-1,TRBV27,TGTGCCAGCAGTCCCCGACAGGGAGCGGACCTTGAGCAGTTCTTC,CASSPRQGADLEQFF
TRBD2,few,TRBJ2-2,TRBV7-9,TGTGCCAGCAGCTTAGCTGGACTAGGGAACACCGGGGAGCTGTTTTTT,CASSLAGLGNTGELFF
.,many,TRBJ2-7,TRBV27,TGTGCCAGCAGGTGGGGTGGCGAGCAGTACTTC,CASRWGGEQYF